The rows below give T cell receptor beta chains drawn from one sample of a study of cytomegalovirus exposure and HLA in healthy donors. Using immunoSEQ multiplex PCR, the repertoire was profiled, and TCRdb retains in-frame clones only, with some absent. Altogether 170,000 or so clones are present, around four fifths being singletons, with the ten largest covering 1.4% to 1.5%. The sequencing input was PBMCs. The receptors originated from a woman in her twenties or thirties in good health and CMV-seropositive. The CDR3 runs from the conserved cysteine through the conserved F or W. A D gene is named only where the DNA matches it firmly. Clone size appears in some rows only: once, few, many, or a class for an expanded clone.

v_gene: TRBV2
abundance: once
j_gene: TRBJ2-7
d_gene: TRBD2
CDR3aa: CASTEAPFRERDPYEQYF
CDR3nt: TGTGCCAGCACCGAGGCTCCCTTTAGAGAGCGGGACCCCTACGAGCAGTACTTC

v_gene: TRBV19
abundance: .
j_gene: TRBJ2-1
d_gene: TRBD2
CDR3aa: CASSLRTSGGSYNEQFF
CDR3nt: TGTGCCAGTAGCCTTCGGACTAGCGGGGGGTCCTACAATGAGCAGTTCTTC

v_gene: TRBV4-3
abundance: .
j_gene: TRBJ1-5
d_gene: .
CDR3aa: CASSQERGGGYSNQPQHF
CDR3nt: TGCGCCAGCAGCCAAGAACGAGGGGGGGGGTATAGCAATCAGCCCCAGCATTTT

v_gene: TRBV19
abundance: .
j_gene: TRBJ2-7
d_gene: TRBD2
CDR3aa: CASSRLAGDSYEQYF
CDR3nt: TGTGCCAGTAGTCGGTTAGCGGGAGACTCCTACGAGCAGTACTTC

v_gene: TRBV2
abundance: few
j_gene: TRBJ2-3
d_gene: .
CDR3aa: CASSGPSGAPLYF
CDR3nt: TGTGCCAGCAGTGGCCCCTCCGGAGCCCCGTTGTATTTT

v_gene: TRBV7-2
abundance: .
j_gene: TRBJ1-5
d_gene: TRBD1
CDR3aa: CASSSGTGAGQPQHF
CDR3nt: TGTGCCAGCAGCTCCGGGACAGGGGCCGGGCAGCCCCAGCATTTT

v_gene: TRBV19
abundance: once
j_gene: TRBJ1-5
d_gene: TRBD1
CDR3aa: CASSIKGGRQGKGTAQPQHF
CDR3nt: TGTGCCAGTAGTATAAAGGGGGGCAGACAGGGAAAGGGGACCGCCCAGCCCCAGCATTTT

v_gene: TRBV19
abundance: .
j_gene: TRBJ1-1
d_gene: TRBD1
CDR3aa: CASSATGDTEAFF
CDR3nt: TGTGCCAGTAGTGCGACAGGGGACACTGAAGCTTTCTTT

v_gene: TRBV11-2
abundance: .
j_gene: TRBJ1-2
d_gene: .
CDR3aa: CASSLVTDGYTF
CDR3nt: TGTGCCAGCAGCTTAGTGACAGATGGCTACACCTTC

v_gene: TRBV28
abundance: .
j_gene: TRBJ2-7
d_gene: TRBD1
CDR3aa: CASSSRQGYEQYF
CDR3nt: TGTGCCAGCAGTTCAAGACAGGGCTACGAGCAGTACTTC

v_gene: TRBV27
abundance: .
j_gene: TRBJ2-3
d_gene: TRBD1
CDR3aa: CASFDRMTGFSDTQYF
CDR3nt: TGTGCCAGCTTTGACCGAATGACAGGGTTCTCAGATACGCAGTATTTT

v_gene: TRBV5-5
abundance: .
j_gene: TRBJ2-5
d_gene: TRBD1
CDR3aa: CASSSTTGSEETQYF
CDR3nt: TGTGCCAGCAGCTCGACGACAGGGTCGGAGGAGACCCAGTACTTC

v_gene: TRBV18
abundance: few
j_gene: TRBJ1-4
d_gene: .
CDR3aa: CASSPLGANEKLFF
CDR3nt: TGTGCCAGCTCACCACTAGGGGCTAATGAAAAACTGTTTTTT

v_gene: TRBV9
abundance: .
j_gene: TRBJ1-1
d_gene: .
CDR3aa: CASSVGRNTEAFF
CDR3nt: TGTGCCAGCAGCGTAGGTCGGAACACTGAAGCTTTCTTT

v_gene: TRBV28
abundance: .
j_gene: TRBJ2-1
d_gene: .
CDR3aa: CAISFDTPGVDEQFF
CDR3nt: TGTGCCATCAGTTTTGATACCCCCGGAGTTGATGAGCAGTTCTTC

v_gene: TRBV9
abundance: .
j_gene: TRBJ2-7
d_gene: TRBD2
CDR3aa: CASSARLAGGSEQYF
CDR3nt: TGTGCCAGCAGCGCCCGACTAGCGGGAGGGAGCGAGCAGTACTTC

v_gene: TRBV4-3
abundance: .
j_gene: TRBJ1-5
d_gene: .
CDR3aa: CASSQDVGGGNQPQHF
CDR3nt: TGCGCCAGCAGCCAAGACGTGGGGGGGGGCAATCAGCCCCAGCATTTT

v_gene: TRBV5-4
abundance: .
j_gene: TRBJ2-5
d_gene: .
CDR3aa: CASSTQGHGETQYF
CDR3nt: TGTGCCAGCAGCACCCAGGGGCATGGAGAGACCCAGTACTTC

v_gene: TRBV2
abundance: few
j_gene: TRBJ2-5
d_gene: TRBD1
CDR3aa: CASSTGGSGETQYF
CDR3nt: TGTGCCAGCAGCACAGGGGGCAGTGGGGAGACCCAGTACTTC

v_gene: TRBV6-4
abundance: .
j_gene: TRBJ2-2
d_gene: .
CDR3aa: CASSVGGINTGELFF
CDR3nt: TGTGCCAGCAGCGTAGGCGGGATTAACACCGGGGAGCTGTTTTTT

v_gene: TRBV4-3
abundance: .
j_gene: TRBJ1-2
d_gene: TRBD1
CDR3aa: CASSQGTGGVYGYTF
CDR3nt: TGCGCCAGCAGCCAGGGGACAGGGGGTGTCTATGGCTACACCTTC

v_gene: TRBV11-2
abundance: .
j_gene: TRBJ1-1
d_gene: TRBD1
CDR3aa: CASSLGQMNTEAFF
CDR3nt: TGTGCCAGCAGCTTGGGACAGATGAACACTGAAGCTTTCTTT

v_gene: TRBV9
abundance: .
j_gene: TRBJ1-6
d_gene: TRBD1
CDR3aa: CASSVTGTANSPLHF
CDR3nt: TGTGCCAGCAGCGTGACCGGGACAGCTAATTCACCCCTCCACTTT

v_gene: TRBV27
abundance: .
j_gene: TRBJ1-1
d_gene: .
CDR3aa: CASSPLYNSGRTEAFF
CDR3nt: TGTGCCAGCAGCCCTCTGTACAACAGTGGGAGGACTGAAGCTTTCTTT

v_gene: TRBV30
abundance: few
j_gene: TRBJ2-5
d_gene: .
CDR3aa: CAWSVGGPGLTQYF
CDR3nt: TGTGCCTGGAGTGTAGGCGGGCCCGGCCTGACCCAGTACTTC

v_gene: TRBV5-4
abundance: .
j_gene: TRBJ2-1
d_gene: TRBD2
CDR3aa: CASSVAGGAYNEQFF
CDR3nt: TGTGCCAGCAGCGTAGCGGGAGGGGCTTACAACGAGCAGTTCTTC

v_gene: TRBV5-1
abundance: .
j_gene: TRBJ1-2
d_gene: TRBD1
CDR3aa: CASSRLTGGEGGYTF
CDR3nt: TGCGCCAGCAGTCGTCTGACAGGGGGCGAGGGGGGCTACACCTTC

v_gene: TRBV2
abundance: few
j_gene: TRBJ2-1
d_gene: .
CDR3aa: CASSERREVEQFF
CDR3nt: TGTGCCAGCAGTGAACGCAGGGAGGTTGAGCAGTTCTTC

v_gene: TRBV19
abundance: .
j_gene: TRBJ1-4
d_gene: TRBD1
CDR3aa: CASSPTGDEKLFF
CDR3nt: TGTGCCAGTAGTCCGACAGGGGACGAAAAACTGTTTTTT

v_gene: TRBV6-5
abundance: .
j_gene: TRBJ2-3
d_gene: .
CDR3aa: CASSEPRWDTQYF
CDR3nt: TGTGCCAGCAGTGAGCCCCGATGGGATACGCAGTATTTT

v_gene: TRBV19
abundance: .
j_gene: TRBJ2-3
d_gene: .
CDR3aa: CASSMSGPSTDTQYF
CDR3nt: TGTGCCAGTAGTATGTCAGGCCCTAGCACAGATACGCAGTATTTT

v_gene: TRBV4-1
abundance: .
j_gene: TRBJ1-3
d_gene: TRBD1
CDR3aa: CASSQVGQGFFSISGNTIYF
CDR3nt: TGCGCCAGCAGCCAAGTCGGACAGGGGTTCTTCTCGATCTCTGGAAACACCATATATTTT

v_gene: TRBV4-1
abundance: .
j_gene: TRBJ1-5
d_gene: .
CDR3aa: CASSQGDGPAYDQPQHF
CDR3nt: TGCGCCAGCAGCCAGGGAGACGGGCCGGCATACGATCAGCCCCAGCATTTT

v_gene: TRBV30
abundance: .
j_gene: TRBJ1-2
d_gene: .
CDR3aa: CAWSSGDGGSYGYTF
CDR3nt: TGTGCCTGGAGCTCGGGGGATGGGGGGAGCTATGGCTACACCTTC

v_gene: TRBV5-4
abundance: .
j_gene: TRBJ2-2
d_gene: .
CDR3aa: CASSFWAYDTGELFF
CDR3nt: TGTGCCAGCAGCTTTTGGGCGTATGACACCGGGGAGCTGTTTTTT

v_gene: TRBV6-5
abundance: .
j_gene: TRBJ2-2
d_gene: TRBD2
CDR3aa: CASSWSGRANTGELFF
CDR3nt: TGTGCCAGCAGTTGGAGCGGGAGGGCGAACACCGGGGAGCTGTTTTTT

v_gene: TRBV5-8
abundance: .
j_gene: TRBJ2-7
d_gene: TRBD1
CDR3aa: CASSWNGQGPIYEQYF
CDR3nt: TGTGCCAGCAGCTGGAACGGACAGGGACCCATCTACGAGCAGTACTTC

v_gene: TRBV7-8
abundance: .
j_gene: TRBJ2-1
d_gene: TRBD1
CDR3aa: CASRKNPDRVTNEQFF
CDR3nt: TGTGCCAGCAGAAAAAACCCGGACAGGGTAACCAATGAGCAGTTCTTC

v_gene: TRBV15
abundance: .
j_gene: TRBJ1-1
d_gene: .
CDR3aa: CATSTTRTEAFF
CDR3nt: TGTGCCACCAGCACTACTAGAACTGAAGCTTTCTTT

v_gene: TRBV12-5
abundance: .
j_gene: TRBJ2-1
d_gene: TRBD2
CDR3aa: CASGSGNFWAGDRGYNEQFF
CDR3nt: TGTGCTAGTGGTTCCGGAAACTTCTGGGCGGGGGACCGGGGCTACAATGAGCAGTTCTTC

v_gene: TRBV9
abundance: .
j_gene: TRBJ2-2
d_gene: .
CDR3aa: CASSVVLNTGELFF
CDR3nt: TGTGCCAGCAGCGTAGTACTGAACACCGGGGAGCTGTTTTTT

v_gene: TRBV9
abundance: .
j_gene: TRBJ2-5
d_gene: .
CDR3aa: CASSVGGAGRVGETQYF
CDR3nt: TGTGCCAGCAGCGTGGGGGGGGCTGGAAGGGTAGGAGAGACCCAGTACTTC

v_gene: TRBV11-1
abundance: few
j_gene: TRBJ2-1
d_gene: TRBD2
CDR3aa: CASSSGLANNEQFF
CDR3nt: TGTGCCAGCAGCTCTGGACTAGCTAACAATGAGCAGTTCTTC

v_gene: TRBV7-6
abundance: .
j_gene: TRBJ2-1
d_gene: TRBD2
CDR3aa: CASSRLAGSSYNEQFF
CDR3nt: TGTGCCAGCAGCCGGCTAGCGGGGAGCTCCTACAATGAGCAGTTCTTC

v_gene: TRBV7-8
abundance: .
j_gene: TRBJ1-5
d_gene: TRBD1
CDR3aa: CASSFLQGANNQPQHF
CDR3nt: TGTGCCAGCAGCTTTCTCCAGGGGGCGAACAATCAGCCCCAGCATTTT

v_gene: TRBV28
abundance: once
j_gene: TRBJ2-1
d_gene: TRBD2
CDR3aa: CASSRAYSSGRVEFF
CDR3nt: TGTGCCAGCAGTCGGGCTTATTCTAGCGGACGTGTGGAGTTCTTC

v_gene: TRBV11-3
abundance: .
j_gene: TRBJ2-2
d_gene: .
CDR3aa: CASSSSPDSSTGELFF
CDR3nt: TGTGCCAGCAGCTCCTCCCCGGACTCCTCCACCGGGGAGCTGTTTTTT

v_gene: TRBV19
abundance: once
j_gene: TRBJ1-1
d_gene: .
CDR3aa: CATSVHPNTEAFF
CDR3nt: TGTGCCACCTCAGTACACCCGAACACTGAAGCTTTCTTT

v_gene: TRBV4-1
abundance: .
j_gene: TRBJ2-7
d_gene: .
CDR3aa: CASSQVLGTFYEQYF
CDR3nt: TGCGCCAGCAGCCAAGTTTTGGGGACATTCTACGAGCAGTACTTC

v_gene: TRBV14
abundance: .
j_gene: TRBJ2-2
d_gene: TRBD2
CDR3aa: CASSQAGGPRELFF
CDR3nt: TGTGCCAGCAGCCAAGCGGGAGGGCCGCGGGAGCTGTTTTTT